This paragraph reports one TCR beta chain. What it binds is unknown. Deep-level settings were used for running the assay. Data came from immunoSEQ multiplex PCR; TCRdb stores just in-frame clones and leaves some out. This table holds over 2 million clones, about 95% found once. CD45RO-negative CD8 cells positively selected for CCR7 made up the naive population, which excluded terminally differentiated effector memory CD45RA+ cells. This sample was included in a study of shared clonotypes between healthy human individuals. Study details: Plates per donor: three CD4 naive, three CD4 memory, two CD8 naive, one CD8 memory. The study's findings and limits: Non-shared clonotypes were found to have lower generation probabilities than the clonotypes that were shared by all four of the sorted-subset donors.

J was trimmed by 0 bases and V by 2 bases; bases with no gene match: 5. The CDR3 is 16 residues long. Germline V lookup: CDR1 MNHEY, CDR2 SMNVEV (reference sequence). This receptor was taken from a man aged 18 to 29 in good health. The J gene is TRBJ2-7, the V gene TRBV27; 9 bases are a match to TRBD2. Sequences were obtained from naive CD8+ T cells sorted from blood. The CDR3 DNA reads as TGTGCCAGCAGTTTAGGGTCTAGCGGGGCCTCCTACGAGCAGTACTTC. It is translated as CASSLGSSGASYEQYF.